This is a list of T cell receptor beta chains from one sample in a study of blood T cell repertoires in COVID-19. TCRdb keeps only in-frame clones here, not all; method: immunoSEQ multiplex PCR. The sample lists 180,000 or so clones; approximately 88% were seen once. The specimen sequenced was PBMCs or T cells enriched from blood (not recorded which). The receptor set was obtained from a woman in her sixties who had recovered from COVID-19. The CDR3 runs from the conserved cysteine through the conserved F or W. The D gene is left open where the match is weak. Not all rows give a size; the values are once, few, many and, for expanded clones, a class.

size: -; J: TRBJ1-2; length: 13; V: TRBV7-9; D: -; DNA: TGTGCCACCACTAGACAGGTGTTGAGTGGCTACACCTTC; CDR3: CATTRQVLSGYTF
size: -; J: TRBJ2-3; length: 15; V: TRBV7-9; D: TRBD2; DNA: TGTGCCAGCAGCAGAGCGGGGGGTGAGGCAGATACGCAGTATTTT; CDR3: CASSRAGGEADTQYF
size: -; J: TRBJ1-1; length: 16; V: TRBV5-1; D: -; DNA: TGCGCCAGCAGCTCTATCGAACAGGGAGAGAACACTGAAGCTTTCTTT; CDR3: CASSSIEQGENTEAFF
size: -; J: TRBJ2-7; length: 16; V: TRBV6-1; D: TRBD2; DNA: TGTGCCAGCAGTGACGGCTTGGGGGGAGGGCCCCGGGAGCAGTACTTC; CDR3: CASSDGLGGGPREQYF
size: -; J: TRBJ1-3; length: 16; V: TRBV6-5; D: -; DNA: TGTGCCAGCAGTAACTCCAGGGCCTACTCTGGAAACACCATATATTTT; CDR3: CASSNSRAYSGNTIYF
size: -; J: TRBJ2-2; length: 15; V: TRBV5-1; D: TRBD2; DNA: TGCGCCAGCAGCATAGGGACTAGCGACACCGGGGAGCTGTTTTTT; CDR3: CASSIGTSDTGELFF
size: -; J: TRBJ2-5; length: 16; V: TRBV11-2; D: -; DNA: TGTGCCAGCAGCTTTTGGGCAGGCATCACCCAAGAGACCCAGTACTTC; CDR3: CASSFWAGITQETQYF
size: -; J: TRBJ2-7; length: 12; V: TRBV2; D: -; DNA: TGTGCCAGCAACTACAGGGCCAACGAGCAGTACTTC; CDR3: CASNYRANEQYF
size: -; J: TRBJ2-1; length: 12; V: TRBV24-1; D: TRBD2; DNA: TGTGCCACGGGGACTAGTTACAATGAGCAGTTCTTC; CDR3: CATGTSYNEQFF
size: -; J: TRBJ1-1; length: 15; V: TRBV27; D: -; DNA: TGTGCCAGCAGCTTCCTGGGAGGTAGGAACACTGAAGCTTTCTTT; CDR3: CASSFLGGRNTEAFF
size: -; J: TRBJ1-6; length: 15; V: TRBV19; D: -; DNA: TGTGCCAGTAGTATCGGTCGCAGGGTGGATTCACCCCTCCACTTT; CDR3: CASSIGRRVDSPLHF
size: -; J: TRBJ2-7; length: 13; V: TRBV7-9; D: -; DNA: TGTGCCAGCAGCTTAGCAGCAAACTACGAGCAGTACTTC; CDR3: CASSLAANYEQYF
size: -; J: TRBJ2-2; length: 16; V: TRBV12-5; D: TRBD2; DNA: TGTGCTAGTGGTTTGGTAGCGGGGGAGAACACCGGGGAGCTGTTTTTT; CDR3: CASGLVAGENTGELFF
size: -; J: TRBJ2-3; length: 17; V: TRBV9; D: TRBD1; DNA: TGTGCCAGCAGCGTAGGTAGGACAGGGGTTCTCACAGATACGCAGTATTTT; CDR3: CASSVGRTGVLTDTQYF
size: -; J: TRBJ2-7; length: 19; V: TRBV6-1; D: -; DNA: TGTGCCAGCAGTGAGCTTCTGGGAAACCTAGATATTGAGGGGGACGAGCAGTACTTC; CDR3: CASSELLGNLDIEGDEQYF
size: -; J: TRBJ2-7; length: 14; V: TRBV19; D: -; DNA: TGTGCCAGTAGCCGAACAGGGCCTTCCTACGAGCAGTACTTC; CDR3: CASSRTGPSYEQYF
size: few; J: TRBJ1-2; length: 16; V: TRBV9; D: TRBD1; DNA: TGTGCCAGCAGCGTAAGAGGGACAGGGGGTAGGAATGGCTACACCTTC; CDR3: CASSVRGTGGRNGYTF
size: -; J: TRBJ1-2; length: 14; V: TRBV4-2; D: -; DNA: TGTGCCAGCAGCCAAGCACAAAGTGGCTATGGCTACACCTTC; CDR3: CASSQAQSGYGYTF
size: -; J: TRBJ2-7; length: 14; V: TRBV30; D: TRBD2; DNA: TGTGCCTGGAGTTTCGCGGGAGTTGTCCGCGAGCAGTACTTC; CDR3: CAWSFAGVVREQYF
size: once; J: TRBJ2-7; length: 14; V: TRBV28; D: TRBD1; DNA: TGTGCCAGCAGTTTTGCTAGACAGGGCTACGAGCAGTACTTC; CDR3: CASSFARQGYEQYF
size: few; J: TRBJ2-7; length: 14; V: TRBV27; D: TRBD1; DNA: TGTGCCAGCAGACTTCGGGACAGGGCAAGCGAGCAGTACTTC; CDR3: CASRLRDRASEQYF
size: -; J: TRBJ1-1; length: 16; V: TRBV6-1; D: -; DNA: TGTGCCAGCAGTGAAGCCTCAGGGGCGAGATACACTGAAGCTTTCTTT; CDR3: CASSEASGARYTEAFF
size: -; J: TRBJ1-6; length: 15; V: TRBV2; D: TRBD1; DNA: TGTGCCAGCAGCCGGGACAGCGCGATTAATTCACCCCTCCACTTT; CDR3: CASSRDSAINSPLHF
size: -; J: TRBJ1-5; length: 11; V: TRBV10-3; D: -; DNA: TGTGCCATCAGTGCCTACCAGCCCCAGCATTTT; CDR3: CAISAYQPQHF
size: -; J: TRBJ2-3; length: 17; V: TRBV27; D: -; DNA: TGTGCCAGCAGTTTATACCGGGGGAGGATGCCCGTAGATACGCAGTATTTT; CDR3: CASSLYRGRMPVDTQYF
size: -; J: TRBJ2-3; length: 15; V: TRBV13; D: -; DNA: TGTGCCAGCAGCCCCGACAGGAGAAGCACAGATACGCAGTATTTT; CDR3: CASSPDRRSTDTQYF
size: -; J: TRBJ2-1; length: 14; V: TRBV2; D: -; DNA: TGTGCCAGCAGTGTCGTGGGAGTAAACAATGAGCAGTTCTTC; CDR3: CASSVVGVNNEQFF
size: -; J: TRBJ2-3; length: 16; V: TRBV7-9; D: TRBD2; DNA: TGTGCCAGCAGCTTAGGGTCTAGCGGGGGCACAGATACGCAGTATTTT; CDR3: CASSLGSSGGTDTQYF
size: -; J: TRBJ2-1; length: 16; V: TRBV28; D: TRBD1; DNA: TGTGCCAGCAGTTTATGGGGACAGGGCCCCCTGGGGGGGCAGTTCTTC; CDR3: CASSLWGQGPLGGQFF
size: -; J: TRBJ2-2; length: 16; V: TRBV12-5; D: TRBD1; DNA: TGTGCTAGTGGTTTGGCGGGACAGTTGAACACCGGGGAGCTGTTTTTT; CDR3: CASGLAGQLNTGELFF
size: -; J: TRBJ2-7; length: 16; V: TRBV19; D: TRBD2; DNA: TGTGCCAGTAGTATAGCCCTAGCGGGATACTCCTACGAGCAGTACTTC; CDR3: CASSIALAGYSYEQYF
size: once; J: TRBJ1-5; length: 12; V: TRBV28; D: -; DNA: TGTGCCAGCAGTACCCCGACTGAACCCCAGCATTTT; CDR3: CASSTPTEPQHF
size: -; J: TRBJ1-1; length: 15; V: TRBV10-2; D: -; DNA: TGCGCCAGCAGTGGCCCCCCTGGACAGTCTACTGAAGCTTTCTTT; CDR3: CASSGPPGQSTEAFF
size: once; J: TRBJ2-7; length: 15; V: TRBV3-1/TRBV3-2; D: -; DNA: TGTGCCAGCAGCCAAGTAGTATCAGGCTCCTACGAGCAGTACTTC; CDR3: CASSQVVSGSYEQYF
size: -; J: TRBJ1-1; length: 11; V: TRBV20-1; D: -; DNA: TGCAGTGTCACAATACAGGGTTCAGCTTTCTTT; CDR3: CSVTIQGSAFF
size: -; J: TRBJ2-7; length: 14; V: TRBV4-1; D: -; DNA: TGCGCCAGCAAAAGCCAGGGTAGCTCCTACGAGCAGTACTTC; CDR3: CASKSQGSSYEQYF
size: few; J: TRBJ1-4; length: 13; V: TRBV12-3/TRBV12-4; D: -; DNA: TGTGCCAGCAGTTTAAACGGGAATGAAAAACTGTTTTTT; CDR3: CASSLNGNEKLFF
size: once; J: TRBJ2-2; length: 16; V: TRBV29-1; D: -; DNA: TGCAGCGTTTTTATCACGGGGACAAGAAACACCGGGGAGCTGTTTTTT; CDR3: CSVFITGTRNTGELFF
size: -; J: TRBJ1-5; length: 15; V: TRBV21-1; D: -; DNA: TGTGCCAGCAGCAAAAGGACAGGGAGCAATCAGCCCCAGCATTTT; CDR3: CASSKRTGSNQPQHF
size: -; J: TRBJ2-3; length: 14; V: TRBV5-1; D: -; DNA: TGCGCCAGCAGCCTAGGACAGTTCACAGATACGCAGTATTTT; CDR3: CASSLGQFTDTQYF
size: once; J: TRBJ1-2; length: 14; V: TRBV6-6; D: TRBD1; DNA: TGTGCCAGCAGTTACACCGACAGGGGCTATGGCTACACCTTC; CDR3: CASSYTDRGYGYTF
size: once; J: TRBJ2-1; length: 15; V: TRBV29-1; D: TRBD1; DNA: TGCAGCGTATCCGTCGGGACAGGGGGAGTGGGGGAGCAGTTCTTC; CDR3: CSVSVGTGGVGEQFF
size: -; J: TRBJ1-2; length: 15; V: TRBV19; D: -; DNA: TGTGCCAGTAGGATAACAACCGGGACAAATCATGGCTACACCTTC; CDR3: CASRITTGTNHGYTF
size: -; J: TRBJ1-1; length: 14; V: TRBV6-5; D: -; DNA: TGTGCCAGCAGTTACCCCGTCCAGGGGACTGAAGCTTTCTTT; CDR3: CASSYPVQGTEAFF
size: -; J: TRBJ1-5; length: 13; V: TRBV2; D: -; DNA: TGTGCCAGCAAAGGACAGTCTATGCAGCCCCAGCATTTT; CDR3: CASKGQSMQPQHF
size: -; J: TRBJ2-3; length: 15; V: TRBV5-1; D: -; DNA: TGCGCCAGCAGCTTGGCACTAGGAGTGGGAGATACGCAGTATTTT; CDR3: CASSLALGVGDTQYF
size: once; J: TRBJ2-7; length: 14; V: TRBV10-1; D: TRBD2; DNA: TGCGCCACCCGGGGCAGCGGGAGATCGAACGAGCAGTACTTC; CDR3: CATRGSGRSNEQYF
size: -; J: TRBJ2-2; length: 17; V: TRBV5-4; D: TRBD1; DNA: TGTGCCAGCAGCTTCCGCCTGGGACAGGGAAACACCGGGGAGCTGTTTTTT; CDR3: CASSFRLGQGNTGELFF
size: -; J: TRBJ2-5; length: 13; V: TRBV30; D: -; DNA: TGTGCCTGGAGTCGGCGGGAACGGGAGACCCAGTACTTC; CDR3: CAWSRRERETQYF
size: -; J: TRBJ2-7; length: 17; V: TRBV19; D: -; DNA: TGTGCCAGTAGTATGGGGCCCACCTACAGGGAATCCTACGAGCAGTACTTC; CDR3: CASSMGPTYRESYEQYF